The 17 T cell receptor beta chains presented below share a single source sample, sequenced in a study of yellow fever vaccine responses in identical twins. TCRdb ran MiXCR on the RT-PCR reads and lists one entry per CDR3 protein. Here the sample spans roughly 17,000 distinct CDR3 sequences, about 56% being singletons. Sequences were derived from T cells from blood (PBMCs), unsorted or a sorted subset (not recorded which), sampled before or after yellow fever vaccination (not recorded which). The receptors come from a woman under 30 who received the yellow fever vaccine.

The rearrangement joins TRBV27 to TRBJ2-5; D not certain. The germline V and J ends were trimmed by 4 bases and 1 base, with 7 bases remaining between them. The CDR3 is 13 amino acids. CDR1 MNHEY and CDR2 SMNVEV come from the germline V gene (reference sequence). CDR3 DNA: TGTGCCAGCAGTTCTTATGTCCAAGAGACCCAGTACTTC. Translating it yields CASSSYVQETQYF.

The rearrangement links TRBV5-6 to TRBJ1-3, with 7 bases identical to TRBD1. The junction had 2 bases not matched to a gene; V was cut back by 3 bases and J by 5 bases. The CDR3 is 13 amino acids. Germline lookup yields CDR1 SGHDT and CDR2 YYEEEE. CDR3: CASSWDRRNTIYF. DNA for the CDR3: TGTGCCAGCAGCTGGGACAGACGAAACACCATATATTTT.

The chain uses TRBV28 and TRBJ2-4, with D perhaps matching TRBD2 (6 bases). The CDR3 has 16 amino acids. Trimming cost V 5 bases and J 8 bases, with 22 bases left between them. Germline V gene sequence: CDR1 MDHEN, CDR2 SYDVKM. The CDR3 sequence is CASSPVPGLARDIQYF. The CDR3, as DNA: TGTGCCAGCAGTCCCGTCCCCGGGCTAGCGAGGGACATTCAGTACTTC.

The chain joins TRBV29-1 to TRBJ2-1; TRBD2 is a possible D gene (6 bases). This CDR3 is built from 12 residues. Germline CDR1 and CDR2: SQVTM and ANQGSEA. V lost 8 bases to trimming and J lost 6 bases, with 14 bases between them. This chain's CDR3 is CSIRWGVNEQFF. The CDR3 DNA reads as TGCAGCATCCGGTGGGGGGTCAATGAGCAGTTCTTC.

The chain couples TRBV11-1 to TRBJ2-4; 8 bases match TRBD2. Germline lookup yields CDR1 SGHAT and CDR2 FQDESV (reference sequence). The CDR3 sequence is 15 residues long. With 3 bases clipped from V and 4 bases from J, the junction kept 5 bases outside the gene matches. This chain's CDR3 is CASSFASGPKNIQYF. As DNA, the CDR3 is TGTGCCAGCAGCTTCGCTAGCGGGCCGAAAAACATTCAGTACTTC. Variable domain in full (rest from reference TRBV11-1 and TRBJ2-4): EAEVAQSPRYKITEKSQAVAFWCDPISGHATLYWYRQILGQGPELLVQFQDESVVDDSQLPKDRFSAERLKGVDSTLKIQPAELGDSAMYLCASSFASGPKNIQYFGAGTRLSVL.

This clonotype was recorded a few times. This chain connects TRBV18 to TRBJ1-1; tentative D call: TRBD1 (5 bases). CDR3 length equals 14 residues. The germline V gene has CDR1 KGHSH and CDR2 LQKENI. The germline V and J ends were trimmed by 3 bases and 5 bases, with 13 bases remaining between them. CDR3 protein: CASSPRVVRTEAFF. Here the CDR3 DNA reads TGTGCCAGCTCACCCAGGGTAGTCAGGACTGAAGCTTTCTTT.

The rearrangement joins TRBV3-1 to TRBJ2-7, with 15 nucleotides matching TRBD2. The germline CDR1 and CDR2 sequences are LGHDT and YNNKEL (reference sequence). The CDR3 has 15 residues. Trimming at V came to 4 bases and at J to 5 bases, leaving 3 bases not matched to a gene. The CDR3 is CASSLGLAGGDEQYF. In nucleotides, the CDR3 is TGTGCCAGCAGCCTGGGACTAGCGGGAGGAGACGAGCAGTACTTC.

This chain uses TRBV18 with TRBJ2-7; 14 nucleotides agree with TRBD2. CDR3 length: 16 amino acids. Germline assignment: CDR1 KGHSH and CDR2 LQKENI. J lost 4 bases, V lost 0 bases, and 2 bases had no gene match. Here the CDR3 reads CASSPPTSGRAYEQYF. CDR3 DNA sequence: TGTGCCAGCTCACCACCGACTAGCGGGAGGGCATACGAGCAGTACTTC.

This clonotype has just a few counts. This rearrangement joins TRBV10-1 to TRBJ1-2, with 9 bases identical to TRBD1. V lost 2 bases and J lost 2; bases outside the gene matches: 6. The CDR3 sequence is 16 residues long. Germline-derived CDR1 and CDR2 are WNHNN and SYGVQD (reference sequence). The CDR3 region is CASSERGGQGNYGYTF. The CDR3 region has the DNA TGCGCCAGCAGTGAGAGGGGTGGACAGGGGAACTATGGCTACACCTTC.

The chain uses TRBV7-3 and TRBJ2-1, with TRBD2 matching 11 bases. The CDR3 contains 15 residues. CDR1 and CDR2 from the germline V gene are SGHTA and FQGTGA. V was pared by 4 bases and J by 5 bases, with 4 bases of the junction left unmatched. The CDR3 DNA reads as TGTGCCAGCAGCTCTAGCGGGAGGAATAACAATGAGCAGTTCTTC. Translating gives CASSSSGRNNNEQFF. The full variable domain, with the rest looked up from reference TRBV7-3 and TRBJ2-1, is GAGVSQTPSNKVTEKGKYVELRCDPISGHTALYWYRQSLGQGPEFLIYFQGTGAADDSGLPNDRFFAVRPEGSVSTLKIQRTERGDSAVYLCASSSSGRNNNEQFFGPGTRLTVL.

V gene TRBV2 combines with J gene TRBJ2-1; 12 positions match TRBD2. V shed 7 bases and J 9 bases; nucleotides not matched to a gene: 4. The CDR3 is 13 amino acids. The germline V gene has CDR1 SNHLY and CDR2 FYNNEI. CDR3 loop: CASKVLAGGEQFF. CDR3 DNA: TGTGCCAGCAAGGTACTAGCGGGAGGTGAGCAGTTCTTC. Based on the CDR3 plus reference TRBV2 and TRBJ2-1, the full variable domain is EPEVTQTPSHQVTQMGQEVILRCVPISNHLYFYWYRQILGQKVEFLVSFYNNEISEKSEIFDDQFSVERPDGSNFTLKIRSTKLEDSAMYFCASKVLAGGEQFFGPGTRLTVL.

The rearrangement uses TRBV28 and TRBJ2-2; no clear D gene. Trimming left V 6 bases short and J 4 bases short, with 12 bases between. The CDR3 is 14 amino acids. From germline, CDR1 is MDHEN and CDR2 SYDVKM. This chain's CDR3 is CASRAQDRTGELFF. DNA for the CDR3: TGTGCCAGCAGAGCTCAGGACCGCACCGGGGAGCTGTTTTTT.

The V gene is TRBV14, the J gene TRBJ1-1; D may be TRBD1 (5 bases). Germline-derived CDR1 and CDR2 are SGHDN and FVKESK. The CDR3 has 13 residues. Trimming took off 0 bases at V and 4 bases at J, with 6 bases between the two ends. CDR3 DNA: TGTGCCAGCAGCCAAGAGGGGGGCACTGAAGCTTTCTTT. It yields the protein CASSQEGGTEAFF.

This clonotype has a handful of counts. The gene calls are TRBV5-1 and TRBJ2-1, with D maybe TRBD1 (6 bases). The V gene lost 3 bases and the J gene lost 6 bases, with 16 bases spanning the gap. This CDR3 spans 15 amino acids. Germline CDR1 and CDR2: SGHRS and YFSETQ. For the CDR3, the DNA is TGCGCCAGCAGCTCCGCCGGACAGTCAGGCAATGAGCAGTTCTTC. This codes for CASSSAGQSGNEQFF.

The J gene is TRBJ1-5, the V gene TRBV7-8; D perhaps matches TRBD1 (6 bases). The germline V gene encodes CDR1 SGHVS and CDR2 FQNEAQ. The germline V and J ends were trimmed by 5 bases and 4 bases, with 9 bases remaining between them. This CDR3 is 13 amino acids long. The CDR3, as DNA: TGTGCCAGCAGCCCGGGGGCAAATCAGCCCCAGCATTTT. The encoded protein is CASSPGANQPQHF.

This CDR3 reads CASSSAGLAGRETQYF. The CDR3 nucleotides are TGTGCCAGCAGTTCCGCGGGACTAGCGGGGAGAGAGACCCAGTACTTC. The chain recombines TRBV28 with TRBJ2-5, with 13 bases aligning to TRBD2. After removal of 4 bases from V and 4 bases from J, the junction contained 6 bases not matched to a gene. In germline, CDR1 is MDHEN, CDR2 SYDVKM. This CDR3 has 16 amino acids.

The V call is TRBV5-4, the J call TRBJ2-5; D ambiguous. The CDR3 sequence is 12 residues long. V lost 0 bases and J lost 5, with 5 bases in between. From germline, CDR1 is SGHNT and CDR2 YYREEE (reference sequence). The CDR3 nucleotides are TGTGCCAGCAGCTTGGATCAGGAGACCCAGTACTTC. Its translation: CASSLDQETQYF.